This T cell receptor beta chain was observed in a study of Tregs in tolerant kidney transplant recipients. The CDR3 sequence is 13 residues long. Germline lookup yields CDR1 DFQATT and CDR2 SNEGSKA (reference sequence). Of note for this clone: Its cognate antigen is unknown. From the germline J gene comes the end of the CDR3, since the read stops 3 residues before it.

Overall study findings and caveats: For some patients, primers changed over time, blocking nucleotide-level comparison. Expanding Tregs on activated donor B cells appeared to best identify donor-specific TCRbeta clones. The small number of patients limits these findings pending further validation.

Profiling relied on immunoSEQ multiplex PCR, and the TCRdb table lists in-frame clones only, not all of them. Found here are 50,000 or so clones; the top ten clones hold about 0.83%. The clonotype originates from a human donor who received a combined kidney and bone marrow transplant. Sequencing used CD4+ T cells from blood, obtained before the transplant. This rearrangement joins TRBV20-1 to TRBJ1-2, with 12 positions matching TRBD1. Partial CDR3 DNA: TGCAGCACATCGGGACAGGGGGCTAGAGGC. It encodes CSTSGQGARG. The full CDR3 protein is CSTSGQGARGYTF.